This T cell receptor (beta chain) comes out of a study of coeliac disease. Whole-study findings and limits: In active celiac disease, intraepithelial and lamina propria TRB and TRG repertoires were less clonal than controls. Of coeliac lamina propria samples, 9 of 18 held published gliadin-specific TRB sequences, versus 1 of 6 controls. According to the authors, this method cannot detect gliadin-specific T cells in an unbiased way.

TCRdb keeps only in-frame clones here, not all; method: immunoSEQ multiplex PCR. Seen here are 8,500 to 10,000 clones, under 70% observed once, and the top ten hold 20%. This clone was counted between two and nine times. Its antigen is undetermined. Cells were frozen in aliquots of approximately 500,000, and one aliquot per fraction was sequenced. The length of the CDR3 is 14 residues. Germline CDR1 SGHRS, CDR2 YFSETQ. Deletions cut 7 bases from V and 4 bases from J, with 15 bases between. This chain links TRBV5-1 with TRBJ2-1, with D unresolved. The sequenced sample consisted of lamina propria lymphocytes from the gut. The clonotype originates from a woman aged 55 to 70 with celiac disease. The CDR3 bases are TGCGCCAGCGGCCCTAGTCTAGGTTACAATGAGCAGTTCTTC. Translating gives CASGPSLGYNEQFF.